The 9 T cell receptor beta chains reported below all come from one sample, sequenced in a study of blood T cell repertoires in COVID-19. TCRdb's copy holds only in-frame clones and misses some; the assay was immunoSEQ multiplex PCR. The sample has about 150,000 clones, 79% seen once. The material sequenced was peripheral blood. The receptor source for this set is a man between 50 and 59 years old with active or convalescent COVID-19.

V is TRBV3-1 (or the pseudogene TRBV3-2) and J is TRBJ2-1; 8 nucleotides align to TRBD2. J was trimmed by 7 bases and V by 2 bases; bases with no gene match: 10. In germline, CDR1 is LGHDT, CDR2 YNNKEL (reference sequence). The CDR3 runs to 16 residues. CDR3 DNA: TGTGCCAGCAGCCAATACTTAGCGGGAATAGGGAATGAGCAGTTCTTC. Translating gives CASSQYLAGIGNEQFF.

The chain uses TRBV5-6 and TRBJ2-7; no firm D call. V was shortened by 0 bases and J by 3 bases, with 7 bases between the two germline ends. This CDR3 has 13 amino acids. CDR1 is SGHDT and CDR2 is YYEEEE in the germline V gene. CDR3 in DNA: TGTGCCAGCAGCTTGGGCAGTGGCTACGAGCAGTACTTC. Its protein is CASSLGSGYEQYF. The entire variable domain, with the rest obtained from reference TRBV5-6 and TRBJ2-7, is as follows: DAGVTQSPTHLIKTRGQQVTLRCSPKSGHDTVSWYQQALGQGPQFIFQYYEEEERQRGNFPDRFSGHQFPNYSSELNVNALLLGDSALYLCASSLGSGYEQYFGPGTRLTVT.

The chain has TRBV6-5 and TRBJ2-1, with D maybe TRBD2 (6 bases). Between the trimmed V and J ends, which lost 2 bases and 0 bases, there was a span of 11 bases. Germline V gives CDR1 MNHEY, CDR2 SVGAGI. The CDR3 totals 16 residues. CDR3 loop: CASSYPRGGSYNEQFF. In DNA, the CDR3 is TGTGCCAGCAGTTACCCTAGGGGAGGCTCCTACAATGAGCAGTTCTTC.

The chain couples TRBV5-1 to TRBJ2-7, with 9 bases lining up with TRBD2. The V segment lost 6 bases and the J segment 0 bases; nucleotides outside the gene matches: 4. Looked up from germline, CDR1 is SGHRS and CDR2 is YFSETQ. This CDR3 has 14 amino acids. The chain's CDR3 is CASTSTSGSYEQYF. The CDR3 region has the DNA TGCGCCAGCACCTCGACTAGCGGCTCCTACGAGCAGTACTTC. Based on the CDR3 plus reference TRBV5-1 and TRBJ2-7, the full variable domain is KAGVTQTPRYLIKTRGQQVTLSCSPISGHRSVSWYQQTPGQGLQFLFEYFSETQRNKGNFPGRFSGRQFSNSRSEMNVSTLELGDSALYLCASTSTSGSYEQYFGPGTRLTVT.

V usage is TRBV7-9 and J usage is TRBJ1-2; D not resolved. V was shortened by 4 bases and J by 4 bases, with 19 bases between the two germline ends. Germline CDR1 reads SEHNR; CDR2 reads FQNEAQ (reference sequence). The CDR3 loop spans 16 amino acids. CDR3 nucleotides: TGTGCCAGCAGCTCGGGAGTTAAAGGGTGGATCTATGGCTACACCTTC. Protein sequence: CASSSGVKGWIYGYTF.

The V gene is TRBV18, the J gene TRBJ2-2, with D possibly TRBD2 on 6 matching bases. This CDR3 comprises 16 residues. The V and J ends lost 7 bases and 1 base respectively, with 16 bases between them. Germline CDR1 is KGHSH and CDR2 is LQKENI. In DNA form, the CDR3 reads TGTGCCAGCTACCAAAACTTTAGCGGGAACACCGGGGAGCTGTTTTTT. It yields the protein CASYQNFSGNTGELFF. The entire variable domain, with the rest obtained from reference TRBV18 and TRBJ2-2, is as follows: NAGVMQNPRHLVRRRGQEARLRCSPMKGHSHVYWYRQLPEEGLKFMVYLQKENIIDESGMPKERFSAEFPKEGPSILRIQQVVRGDSAAYFCASYQNFSGNTGELFFGEGSRLTVL.

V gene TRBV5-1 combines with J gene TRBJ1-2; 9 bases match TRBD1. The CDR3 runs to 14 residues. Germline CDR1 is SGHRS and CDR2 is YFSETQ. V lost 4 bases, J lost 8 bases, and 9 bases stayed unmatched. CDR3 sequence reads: CASSGEWTGVGYTF. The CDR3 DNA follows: TGCGCCAGCAGCGGCGAGTGGACAGGGGTAGGCTACACCTTC.

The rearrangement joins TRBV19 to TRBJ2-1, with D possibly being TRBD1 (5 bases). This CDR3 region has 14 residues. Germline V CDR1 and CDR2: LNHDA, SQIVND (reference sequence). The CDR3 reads CATQGVSSYNEQFF. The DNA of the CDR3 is TGTGCAACCCAAGGGGTTAGCTCCTACAATGAGCAGTTCTTC.

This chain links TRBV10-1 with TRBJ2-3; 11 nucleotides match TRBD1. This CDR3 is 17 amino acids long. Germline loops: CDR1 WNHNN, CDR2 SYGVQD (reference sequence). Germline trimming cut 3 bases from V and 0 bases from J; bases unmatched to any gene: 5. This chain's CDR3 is CASSDPGQGESTDTQYF. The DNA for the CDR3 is TGCGCCAGCAGTGATCCGGGACAGGGGGAAAGCACAGATACGCAGTATTTT.